What follows are 32 T cell receptor beta chains derived from one specimen sequenced in a study of beta chain features in type 1 diabetes. cDNA synthesis used the whole RNA isolate, giving expressed TCRB sequences. The method was immunoSEQ multiplex PCR; TCRdb's version includes in-frame clones alone and lacks a portion of them. This repertoire shows hundreds of thousands of clones, about 14% found once; its top ten account for about 0.093%. The sequenced sample consisted of naive CD4+ T cells from blood. The receptors here all came from a man between 18 and 35 years old in good health.

The V gene is TRBV9, the J gene TRBJ2-1; 12 bases match TRBD2. CDR3 length equals 18 residues. Germline CDR1 reads SGDLS; CDR2 reads YYNGEE. V was clipped by 2 bases and J by 4 bases; unmatched bases: 10. The CDR3 nucleotides are TGTGCCAGCAGCGTCACCCTAGCGGGAGGGCCGCTTTACAATGAGCAGTTCTTC. Residues: CASSVTLAGGPLYNEQFF.

This clone was detected only a few times. V usage is TRBV5-4 and J usage is TRBJ1-1; no definite D call. Between the trimmed V and J ends, which lost 4 bases and 9 bases, there was a span of 13 bases. Germline V gives CDR1 SGHNT, CDR2 YYREEE (reference sequence). This CDR3 contains 12 residues. CDR3 in amino acids: CASSEEGEQAFF. The CDR3 DNA follows: TGTGCCAGCAGCGAAGAGGGTGAGCAAGCTTTCTTT.

This clone was seen only a few times. V gene TRBV11-2 combines with J gene TRBJ2-7, with 8 bases fitting TRBD1. The end of the DNA is better explained by TRBJ2-5, so the J call may be wrong. CDR1 SGHAT and CDR2 FQNNGV come from the germline V gene. This CDR3 comprises 14 residues. The CDR3 region is CASSRQGYGETQYF. As DNA, the CDR3 is TGTGCCAGCAGCCGACAGGGGTATGGGGAGACCCAGTACTTC.

This clone has just a few counts. The J gene is TRBJ1-1, the V gene TRBV7-6, with TRBD1 identical over 10 bases. Germline V gene sequence: CDR1 SGHVS, CDR2 FNYEAQ. There are 17 residues in the CDR3. V lost 0 bases and J lost 7; bases outside the gene matches: 11. The CDR3 DNA is TGTGCCAGCAGCTTAGCGCTAGGACAGGGGGGAGTGAGTGAAGCTTTCTTT. It is translated as CASSLALGQGGVSEAFF.

The V and J genes are TRBV2 and TRBJ2-5, with D perhaps assigned TRBD1 or TRBD2 (6 bases each). CDR1 and CDR2 from the germline V gene are SNHLY and FYNNEI. The germline V and J ends were trimmed by 7 bases and 7 bases, with 16 bases remaining between them. CDR3 length equals 13 residues. CDR3 amino acids: CASTGGPWGTQYF. CDR3 nucleotide sequence: TGTGCCAGCACCGGGGGCCCCTGGGGGACCCAGTACTTC.

There are a few counts of this clone. The CDR3 loop reads CASSLAPDRVSYGYTF. CDR3 DNA sequence: TGTGCCAGCAGCCTGGCCCCGGACAGGGTATCCTATGGCTACACCTTC. V usage is TRBV7-9 and J usage is TRBJ1-2; TRBD1 agrees at 8 bases. The V and J ends lost 5 bases and 4 bases, in that order; junction bases with no gene match: 12. This CDR3 comprises 16 residues. In germline, CDR1 is SEHNR, CDR2 FQNEAQ (reference sequence).

The chain carries TRBV6-5 and TRBJ2-3; 13 bases align to TRBD2. CDR3 length equals 14 residues. V shed 11 bases, J shed 1 base, and the junction held 3 bases outside the gene matches. The germline gives CDR1 MNHEY, CDR2 SVGAGI. CDR3 sequence (DNA): TGTGCCGTCGGACTAGCGGGGGGCACAGATACGCAGTATTTT. Protein product: CAVGLAGGTDTQYF.

This clone turned up a few times. For the CDR3, the DNA is TGTGCCTGGAGTCCGGGACAGGGGCTCTACGAGCAGTACTTC. This codes for CAWSPGQGLYEQYF. The chain has TRBV30 and TRBJ2-5, with TRBD1 matching 10 bases. The J call may be wrong; the DNA end is better matched by TRBJ2-7. Germline V gives CDR1 GTSNPN, CDR2 SVGIG (reference sequence). CDR3 length: 14 amino acids.

The V and J genes are TRBV25-1 and TRBJ1-3; the D gene is possibly TRBD1 (6 bases). The V gene lost 4 bases and the J gene lost 0 bases, with 16 bases spanning the gap. Germline CDR1 reads MGHDK; CDR2 reads SYGVNS. The CDR3 totals 17 residues. CDR3 in amino acids: CASSAYGGPLSGNTIYF. Written as DNA, the CDR3 is TGTGCCAGCAGTGCATACGGGGGGCCCCTCTCTGGAAACACCATATATTTT. The whole variable domain, filled in from reference TRBV25-1 and TRBJ1-3, reads EADIYQTPRYLVIGTGKKITLECSQTMGHDKMYWYQQDPGMELHLIHYSYGVNSTEKGDLSSESTVSRIRTEHFPLTLESARPSHTSQYLCASSAYGGPLSGNTIYFGEGSWLTVV.

The CDR3 spells CASSQRVADTQYF. The CDR3 region has the DNA TGTGCCAGCAGCCAAAGGGTGGCAGATACGCAGTATTTT. V is TRBV7-2 and J is TRBJ2-3; D is unresolved. The CDR3 extends over 13 amino acids. V lost 5 bases and J lost 4, with 10 bases in between. Looked up from germline, CDR1 is SGHTA and CDR2 is FQGNSA.

The chain combines TRBV28 with TRBJ2-5; D not certain. The germline V and J ends were trimmed by 3 bases and 1 base, with 6 bases remaining between them. Germline CDR1 is MDHEN and CDR2 is SYDVKM. This CDR3 contains 13 residues. DNA of the CDR3: TGTGCCAGCAGTTTCACGGGCCAAGAGACCCAGTACTTC. It specifies CASSFTGQETQYF.

This clone was counted a few times. The rearrangement links TRBV5-6 to TRBJ2-1; 9 bases match TRBD1. V lost 4 bases, J lost 7 bases, and 9 bases stayed unmatched. Germline CDR1 SGHDT, CDR2 YYEEEE. This CDR3 contains 15 residues. The CDR3 nucleotides are TGTGCCAGCAGCCTCCGGGACAGGGACTTGAATGAGCAGTTCTTC. Its translation is CASSLRDRDLNEQFF.

This clone occurred a few times. The chain has TRBV6-6 and TRBJ2-1; 9 bases map to TRBD1. CDR1 and CDR2 (germline): MNHNY, SVGAGI (reference sequence). The CDR3 loop spans 14 amino acids. J gave up 10 bases and V 10 bases, and 14 bases lay outside the gene matches. The CDR3 DNA follows: TGTGCCACGCTTAGAGGACAGGGGTATTGGGAGCAGTTCTTC. The encoded protein is CATLRGQGYWEQFF.

This clone was seen a few times. The rearrangement links TRBV5-1 to TRBJ1-2; 8 positions match TRBD1. There are 14 residues in the CDR3. V trimming: 2 bases; J trimming: 2 bases; junction bases outside the gene matches: 2. Germline CDR1 and CDR2: SGHRS and YFSETQ. CDR3 coding DNA: TGCGCCAGCAGCTTCCAGGGGGCAAACTATGGCTACACCTTC. Protein sequence: CASSFQGANYGYTF.

The chain uses TRBV5-1 and TRBJ2-7; 11 nucleotides agree with TRBD2. CDR3 length equals 16 residues. V was pared by 0 bases and J by 3 bases, with 5 bases of the junction left unmatched. CDR1 SGHRS and CDR2 YFSETQ come from the germline V gene. DNA of the CDR3: TGCGCCAGCAGCTTGGGCGGGACTAGCGGCTTCTACGAGCAGTACTTC. Translating it yields CASSLGGTSGFYEQYF.

This rearrangement joins TRBV30 to TRBJ1-2; D unclear. Trimming took 1 base from V and 0 from J, leaving 12 bases between them. Germline V gene sequence: CDR1 GTSNPN, CDR2 SVGIG (reference sequence). The CDR3 covers 15 residues. CDR3 DNA sequence: TGTGCCTGGAGTGCCCTTCTGAAATCTAACTATGGCTACACCTTC. It specifies CAWSALLKSNYGYTF.

About this clone itself: The sample carries other DNA sequences with the same CDR3. The gene calls are TRBV7-9 and TRBJ2-7, with D hard to call. The CDR3 is 14 amino acids. Trimming pared 1 base from V and 2 bases from J, leaving 9 bases between. Germline V CDR1 and CDR2: SEHNR, FQNEAQ (reference sequence). The CDR3 region has the DNA TGTGCCAGCAGCTTAGGACCGAGCCCCTACGAGCAGTACTTC. This sequence encodes CASSLGPSPYEQYF.

This clone was seen more than once but under ten times. The chain joins TRBV9 to TRBJ2-3; D is perhaps TRBD2 (6 bases). The V end was cut by 4 bases, the J end by 2 bases, with 14 bases between. The CDR3 is made up of 15 amino acids. Germline CDR1 SGDLS, CDR2 YYNGEE. The CDR3 here is CASSKWRGDTDTQYF. The CDR3, as DNA: TGTGCCAGCAGCAAGTGGCGGGGCGACACAGATACGCAGTATTTT.

This clone was found a few times. This rearrangement joins TRBV7-2 to TRBJ1-4; 8 nucleotides match TRBD1. Germline trimming cut 6 bases from V and 4 bases from J; bases unmatched to any gene: 10. This CDR3 is 16 amino acids long. The germline CDR1 and CDR2 sequences are SGHTA and FQGNSA. CDR3 protein: CASSRNPTGGNEKLFF. The CDR3 DNA follows: TGTGCCAGCAGTCGCAACCCCACAGGGGGTAATGAAAAACTGTTTTTT.

In its sample, this clone was seen a few times. The chain combines TRBV28 with TRBJ1-2; the D gene is possibly TRBD1 (5 bases). The germline V gene has CDR1 MDHEN and CDR2 SYDVKM. V was trimmed by 5 bases and J by 5 bases, leaving 15 bases between them. This CDR3 spans 14 amino acids. The DNA of the CDR3 is TGTGCCAGCAGTCTTTCAGGGAGAGGGTATGGCTACACCTTC. It codes for CASSLSGRGYGYTF.

V and J are TRBV4-3 and TRBJ2-3; 8 bases line up with TRBD1. From germline, CDR1 is LGHNA and CDR2 YSLEER. This CDR3 has 20 residues. The V segment lost 0 bases and the J segment 1 base; nucleotides outside the gene matches: 15. The CDR3 DNA reads as TGCGCCAGCAGCCAAGAGGGGCGTGGTAGGACAGGGTCTGGCACAGATACGCAGTATTTT. Translation: CASSQEGRGRTGSGTDTQYF.

The chain couples TRBV7-9 to TRBJ2-2; no reliable D call. Germline V lookup: CDR1 SEHNR, CDR2 FQNEAQ (reference sequence). The CDR3 has 13 residues. Trimming left V 5 bases short and J 1 base short, with 5 bases between. CDR3 protein: CASSPQNTGELFF. The CDR3, as DNA: TGTGCCAGCAGCCCTCAGAACACCGGGGAGCTGTTTTTT.

This chain joins TRBV5-6 and TRBJ2-1, with 8 bases identical to TRBD1. Germline loops: CDR1 SGHDT, CDR2 YYEEEE. V was clipped by 3 bases and J by 5 bases; unmatched bases: 7. The CDR3 is 15 residues long. CDR3 DNA: TGTGCCAGCAGCTCCAGGGGGCGCCGGAACAATGAGCAGTTCTTC. Translation gives CASSSRGRRNNEQFF.

This sequence joins TRBV18 and TRBJ1-1, with D hard to call. Trimming took off 1 base at V and 1 base at J, with 7 bases between the two ends. Germline values: CDR1 KGHSH, CDR2 LQKENI. The CDR3 extends over 14 amino acids. CDR3 nucleotides: TGTGCCAGCTCACCACGGCGGGAGAACACTGAAGCTTTCTTT. This translates into CASSPRRENTEAFF.

This sequence joins TRBV30 and TRBJ1-4; D gene uncertain. Trimming pared 2 bases from V and 0 bases from J, leaving 19 bases between. The germline gives CDR1 GTSNPN, CDR2 SVGIG (reference sequence). CDR3 length: 18 residues. CDR3: CAWSSKADSFTTNEKLFF. The CDR3 DNA sequence: TGTGCCTGGAGTTCGAAGGCAGACTCATTTACAACTAATGAAAAACTGTTTTTT.

The chain combines TRBV4-1 with TRBJ2-1; D unresolved. V gave up 2 bases and J gave up 8 bases, with 16 bases separating them. Germline V gene sequence: CDR1 MGHRA, CDR2 YSYEKL. CDR3 size: 15 residues. CDR3 in amino acids: CASSQFPPLRDEQFF. In nucleotides, the CDR3 is TGCGCCAGCAGCCAATTCCCACCCCTAAGGGATGAGCAGTTCTTC.

As regards this clone: Other nucleotide sequences from this sample produce the same CDR3. The rearrangement uses TRBV5-1 and TRBJ2-5, with unresolved D. Trimming stripped 0 bases from V and 2 bases from J, with 5 bases between. This CDR3 has 13 residues. Germline loops: CDR1 SGHRS, CDR2 YFSETQ. The CDR3 nucleotides read TGCGCCAGCAGCTTGGTGGGGCAAGAGACCCAGTACTTC. This translates into CASSLVGQETQYF.

The chain has TRBV28 and TRBJ2-2; 8 bases align to TRBD2. The CDR3 runs 15 residues. J gave up 6 bases and V 6 bases, and 9 bases lay outside the gene matches. CDR1 and CDR2 from the germline V gene are MDHEN and SYDVKM. The CDR3 loop reads CASSGPGLAAGELFF. CDR3 DNA sequence: TGTGCCAGCAGCGGCCCAGGACTAGCAGCCGGGGAGCTGTTTTTT.

The V call is TRBV7-9, the J call TRBJ1-5; a possible D gene is TRBD1 (5 bases). The CDR3 is 13 amino acids. The V and J ends lost 5 bases and 6 bases respectively, with 11 bases between them. In germline, CDR1 is SEHNR, CDR2 FQNEAQ (reference sequence). As DNA, the CDR3 is TGTGCCAGCAGCCGCGATGGGGGTCAGCCCCAGCATTTT. As protein: CASSRDGGQPQHF.

V usage is TRBV6-5 and J usage is TRBJ2-1, with TRBD2 as a possible D gene (7 bases). The V and J ends lost 1 base and 15 bases respectively, with 13 bases between them. Looked up from germline, CDR1 is MNHEY and CDR2 is SVGAGI. The CDR3 spans 12 residues. CDR3 nucleotide sequence: TGTGCCAGCAGTTACTTAGGGGGGGAAGTGTTCTTC. Translation gives CASSYLGGEVFF.

The V and J genes are TRBV28 and TRBJ2-7; 7 bases match TRBD2. Germline trimming cut 8 bases from V and 5 bases from J; bases unmatched to any gene: 12. This CDR3 has 14 amino acids. Germline CDR1 is MDHEN and CDR2 is SYDVKM. CDR3 amino acids: CASRGAGVGDEQYF. The CDR3 nucleotides read TGTGCCAGCCGCGGTGCGGGGGTGGGGGACGAGCAGTACTTC.

This sequence joins TRBV11-2 and TRBJ2-6; D perhaps matches TRBD1 (5 bases). The ends were cut back, 4 bases at V and 0 bases at J, with 19 bases in the middle. CDR3 size: 19 residues. Germline lookup yields CDR1 SGHAT and CDR2 FQNNGV. The CDR3 DNA follows: TGTGCCAGCAGCTCCGCCAGACAGTCTTCCATCTCTGGGGCCAACGTCCTGACTTTC. It is translated as CASSSARQSSISGANVLTF.